This T cell receptor (beta chain) was recovered during a study of cytomegalovirus exposure and HLA in healthy donors. Background on the study: Previous work identified roughly 120 million unique TCR beta sequences from around 170 million T cells. General study results and limits: Across all donors, roughly uniform sequencing depth was an assumption of the presence/absence analyses.

This clone was detected only a few times. Its antigen is currently unknown. The CDR3 contains 15 residues. V trimming: 6 bases; J trimming: 2 bases; junction bases outside the gene matches: 6. CDR1 is MNHNS and CDR2 is SASEGT in the germline V gene. The primer mix had 60 Vbeta and 13 Jbeta primers. Sequencing used immunoSEQ multiplex PCR; TCRdb keeps in-frame clones, though not all of them. The sample comprises 150,000 to 200,000 clones, approximately 80% of which are singletons, and roughly an eighth rests with the top ten. Sequencing input: PBMCs. This chain connects TRBV6-1 to TRBJ1-5; 8 nucleotides line up with TRBD1. This sequence originates from a woman aged 40 to 50 in good health and CMV-seronegative. The CDR3 bases are TGTGCCAGCAGACGTGACAGGGGCGGCAATCAGCCCCAGCATTTT. As protein: CASRRDRGGNQPQHF.